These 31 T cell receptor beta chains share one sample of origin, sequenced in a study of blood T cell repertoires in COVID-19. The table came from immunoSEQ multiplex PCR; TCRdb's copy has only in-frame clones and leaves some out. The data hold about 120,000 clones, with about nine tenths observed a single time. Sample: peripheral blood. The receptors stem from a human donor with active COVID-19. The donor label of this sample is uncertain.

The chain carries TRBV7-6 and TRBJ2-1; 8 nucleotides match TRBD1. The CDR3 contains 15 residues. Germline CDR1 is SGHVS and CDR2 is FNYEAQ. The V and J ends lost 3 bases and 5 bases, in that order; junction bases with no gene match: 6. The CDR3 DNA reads TGTGCCAGCAGCTTGGGACAGGTTAGTCACAATGAGCAGTTCTTC. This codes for CASSLGQVSHNEQFF.

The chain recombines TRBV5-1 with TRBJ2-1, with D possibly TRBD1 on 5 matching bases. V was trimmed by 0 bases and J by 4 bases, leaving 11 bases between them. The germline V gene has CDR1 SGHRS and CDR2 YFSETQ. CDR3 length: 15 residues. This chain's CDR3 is CASSLVSRAYNEQFF. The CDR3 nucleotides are TGCGCCAGCAGCTTGGTGTCCAGGGCTTACAATGAGCAGTTCTTC.

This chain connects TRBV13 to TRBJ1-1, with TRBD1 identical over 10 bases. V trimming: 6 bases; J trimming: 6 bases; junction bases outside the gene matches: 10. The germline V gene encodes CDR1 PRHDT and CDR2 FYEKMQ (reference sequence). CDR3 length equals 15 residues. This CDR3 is CASSFTGTGAPEAFF. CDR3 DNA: TGTGCCAGCAGTTTCACCGGGACAGGGGCCCCTGAAGCTTTCTTT.

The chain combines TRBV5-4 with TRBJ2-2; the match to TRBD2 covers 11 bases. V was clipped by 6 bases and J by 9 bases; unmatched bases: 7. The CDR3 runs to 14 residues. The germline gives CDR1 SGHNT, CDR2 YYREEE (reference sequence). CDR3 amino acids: CASTLAGGRRELFF. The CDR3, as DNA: TGTGCCAGCACGTTAGCGGGGGGGAGACGGGAGCTGTTTTTT.

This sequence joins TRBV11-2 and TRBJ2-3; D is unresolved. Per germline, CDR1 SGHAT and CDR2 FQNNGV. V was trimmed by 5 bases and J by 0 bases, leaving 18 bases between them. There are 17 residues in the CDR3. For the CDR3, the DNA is TGTGCCAGCAGCCCCTTCATCGGAACGCGGAGCACAGATACGCAGTATTTT. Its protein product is CASSPFIGTRSTDTQYF.

The DNA for the CDR3 is TGTGCCAGCAGCTTAGCGAAGGGGGTCCCCTACGAGCAGTACTTC. Translated: CASSLAKGVPYEQYF. The chain is built from TRBV7-2 and TRBJ2-7, with D tentatively TRBD1 (6 bases). The germline V gene has CDR1 SGHTA and CDR2 FQGNSA. V lost 0 bases and J lost 2, with 11 bases in between. This CDR3 region has 15 residues.

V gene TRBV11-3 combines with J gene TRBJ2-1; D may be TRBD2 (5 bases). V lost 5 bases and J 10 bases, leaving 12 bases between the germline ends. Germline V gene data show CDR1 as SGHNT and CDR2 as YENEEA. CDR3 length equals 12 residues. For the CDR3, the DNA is TGTGCCAGCAGCCGGACCCCGGGAGAGCAGTTCTTC. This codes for CASSRTPGEQFF.

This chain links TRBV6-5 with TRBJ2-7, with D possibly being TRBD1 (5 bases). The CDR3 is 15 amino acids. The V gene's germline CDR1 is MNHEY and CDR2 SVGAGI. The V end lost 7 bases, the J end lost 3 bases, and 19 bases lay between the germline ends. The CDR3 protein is CASKSLKGVNYEQYF. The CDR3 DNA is TGTGCCAGCAAGTCTTTGAAAGGGGTGAACTACGAGCAGTACTTC.

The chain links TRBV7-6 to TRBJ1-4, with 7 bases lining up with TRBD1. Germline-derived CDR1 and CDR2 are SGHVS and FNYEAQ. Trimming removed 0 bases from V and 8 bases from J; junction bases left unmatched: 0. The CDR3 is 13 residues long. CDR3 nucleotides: TGTGCCAGCAGCTTAGCAGGGGGCGAAAAACTGTTTTTT. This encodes CASSLAGGEKLFF.

Here the CDR3 DNA reads TGTGCCACCAGTGACCCCCAGGTCCCCTATGGCTACACCTTC. Translation gives CATSDPQVPYGYTF. The V and J genes are TRBV24-1 and TRBJ1-2; no clear D. CDR1 is KGHDR, CDR2 SFDVKD, per germline. This CDR3 has 14 residues. Trimming took off 4 bases at V and 4 bases at J, with 12 bases between the two ends.

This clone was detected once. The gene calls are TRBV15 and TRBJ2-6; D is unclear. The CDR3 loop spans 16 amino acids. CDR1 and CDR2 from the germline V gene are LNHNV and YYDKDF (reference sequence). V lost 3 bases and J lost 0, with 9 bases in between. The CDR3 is CATSRGRSSGANVLTF. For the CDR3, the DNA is TGTGCCACCAGCAGGGGCAGGTCCTCTGGGGCCAACGTCCTGACTTTC. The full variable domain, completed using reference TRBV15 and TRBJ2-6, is DAMVIQNPRYQVTQFGKPVTLSCSQTLNHNVMYWYQQKSSQAPKLLFHYYDKDFNNEADTPDNFQSRRPNTSFCFLDIRSPGLGDTAMYLCATSRGRSSGANVLTFGAGSRLTVL.

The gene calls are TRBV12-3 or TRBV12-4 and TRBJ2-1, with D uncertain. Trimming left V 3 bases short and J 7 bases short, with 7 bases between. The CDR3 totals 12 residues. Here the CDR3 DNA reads TGTGCCAGCAGTTTGCCCGCGAATGAGCAGTTCTTC. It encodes CASSLPANEQFF.

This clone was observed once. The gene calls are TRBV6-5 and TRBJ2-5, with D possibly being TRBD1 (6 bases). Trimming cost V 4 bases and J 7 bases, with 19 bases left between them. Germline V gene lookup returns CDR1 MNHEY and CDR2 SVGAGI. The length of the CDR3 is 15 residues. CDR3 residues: CASSSHIGQSGTQYF. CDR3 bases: TGTGCCAGCAGTTCCCACATCGGACAGTCGGGGACCCAGTACTTC.

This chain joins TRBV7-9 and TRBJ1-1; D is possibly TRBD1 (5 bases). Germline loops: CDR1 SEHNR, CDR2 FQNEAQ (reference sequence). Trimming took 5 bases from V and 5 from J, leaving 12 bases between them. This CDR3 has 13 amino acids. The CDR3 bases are TGTGCCAGCAGCCCGACCGGGGGAACTGAAGCTTTCTTT. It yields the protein CASSPTGGTEAFF.

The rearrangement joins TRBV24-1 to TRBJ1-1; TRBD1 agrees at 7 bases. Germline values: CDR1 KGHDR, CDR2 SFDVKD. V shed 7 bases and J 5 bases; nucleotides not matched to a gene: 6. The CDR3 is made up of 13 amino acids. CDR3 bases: TGTGCCACCAGCAGGGGGGAAGGTACTGAAGCTTTCTTT. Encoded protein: CATSRGEGTEAFF.

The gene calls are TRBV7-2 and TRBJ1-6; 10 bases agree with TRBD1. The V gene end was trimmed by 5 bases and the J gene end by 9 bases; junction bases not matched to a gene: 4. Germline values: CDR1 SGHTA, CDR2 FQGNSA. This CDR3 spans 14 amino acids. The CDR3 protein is CASSPRDRGSPLHF. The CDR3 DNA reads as TGTGCCAGCAGCCCCCGGGACAGGGGTTCACCCCTCCACTTT.

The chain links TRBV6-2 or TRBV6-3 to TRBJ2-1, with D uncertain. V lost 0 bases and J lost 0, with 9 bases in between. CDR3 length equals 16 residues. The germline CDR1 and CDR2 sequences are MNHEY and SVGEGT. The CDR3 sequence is CASSYSMSYSYNEQFF. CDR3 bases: TGTGCCAGCAGTTACTCGATGAGTTACTCCTACAATGAGCAGTTCTTC.

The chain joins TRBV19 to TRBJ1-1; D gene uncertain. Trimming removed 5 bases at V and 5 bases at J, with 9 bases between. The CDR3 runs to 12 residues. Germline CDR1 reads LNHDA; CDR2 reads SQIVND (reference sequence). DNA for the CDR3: TGTGCCAGTAGTGCGAGCTGGACTGAAGCTTTCTTT. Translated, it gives CASSASWTEAFF.

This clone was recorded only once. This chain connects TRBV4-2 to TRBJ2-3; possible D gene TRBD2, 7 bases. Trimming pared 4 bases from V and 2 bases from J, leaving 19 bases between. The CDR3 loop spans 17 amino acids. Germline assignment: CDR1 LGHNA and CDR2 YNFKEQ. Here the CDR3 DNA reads TGTGCCAGCAGCCCAGGCCGCGGGGGCGGGTACACAGATACGCAGTATTTT. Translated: CASSPGRGGGYTDTQYF.

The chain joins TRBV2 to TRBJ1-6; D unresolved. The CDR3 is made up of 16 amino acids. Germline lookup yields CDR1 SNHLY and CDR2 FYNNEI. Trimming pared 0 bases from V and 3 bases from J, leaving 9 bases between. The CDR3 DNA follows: TGTGCCAGCAGTGAAGCGTCCACGGGCTATAATTCACCCCTCCACTTT. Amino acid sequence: CASSEASTGYNSPLHF.

The CDR3 DNA sequence: TGTGCCATCAGTGAAAATACAGGGGCGGATAGCAATCAGCCCCAGCATTTT. This encodes CAISENTGADSNQPQHF. The chain has TRBV10-3 and TRBJ1-5; 7 bases align to TRBD1. V shed 3 bases and J 0 bases; nucleotides not matched to a gene: 8. Germline V gene sequence: CDR1 ENHRY, CDR2 SYGVKD. This CDR3 has 17 amino acids.

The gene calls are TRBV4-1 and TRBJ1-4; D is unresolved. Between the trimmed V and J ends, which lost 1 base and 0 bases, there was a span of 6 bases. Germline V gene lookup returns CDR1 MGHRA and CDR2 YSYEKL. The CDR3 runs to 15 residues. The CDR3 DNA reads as TGCGCCAGCAGCCAAGCCGTTGCAACTAATGAAAAACTGTTTTTT. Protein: CASSQAVATNEKLFF.

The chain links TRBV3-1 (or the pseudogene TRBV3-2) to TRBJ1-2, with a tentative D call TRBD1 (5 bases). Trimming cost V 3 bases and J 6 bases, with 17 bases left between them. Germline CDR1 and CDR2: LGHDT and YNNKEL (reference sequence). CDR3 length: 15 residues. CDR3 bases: TGTGCCAGCAGCCATCCCGGGGGGGAAGCGGATGGCTACACCTTC. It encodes CASSHPGGEADGYTF.

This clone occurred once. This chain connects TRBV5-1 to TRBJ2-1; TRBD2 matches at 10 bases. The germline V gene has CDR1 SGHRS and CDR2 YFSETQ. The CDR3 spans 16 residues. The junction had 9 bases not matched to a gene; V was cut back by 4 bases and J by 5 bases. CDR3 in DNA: TGCGCCAGCAGCAGCAGAACTAGCGGGGCCCACAATGAGCAGTTCTTC. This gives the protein CASSSRTSGAHNEQFF.

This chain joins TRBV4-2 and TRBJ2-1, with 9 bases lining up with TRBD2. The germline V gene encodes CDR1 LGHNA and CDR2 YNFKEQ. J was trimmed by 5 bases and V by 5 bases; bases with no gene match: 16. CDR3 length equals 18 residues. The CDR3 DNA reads TGTGCCAGCAGCGCCACTAGCAGGCGGGGGGGCCTAGACAATGAGCAGTTCTTC. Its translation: CASSATSRRGGLDNEQFF.

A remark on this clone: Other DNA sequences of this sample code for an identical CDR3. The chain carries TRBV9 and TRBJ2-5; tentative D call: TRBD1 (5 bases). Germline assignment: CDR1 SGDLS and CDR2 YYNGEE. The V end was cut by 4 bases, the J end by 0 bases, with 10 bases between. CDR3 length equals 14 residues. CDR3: CASSHDRDQETQYF. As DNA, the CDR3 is TGTGCCAGCAGCCACGACAGAGACCAAGAGACCCAGTACTTC.

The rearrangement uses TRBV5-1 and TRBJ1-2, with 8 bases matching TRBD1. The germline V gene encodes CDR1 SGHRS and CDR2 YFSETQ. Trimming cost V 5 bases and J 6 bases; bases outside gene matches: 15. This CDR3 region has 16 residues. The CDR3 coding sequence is TGCGCCAGCAGTTACGACAGGGGAGTCGGGGGAGATGGCTACACCTTC. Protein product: CASSYDRGVGGDGYTF.

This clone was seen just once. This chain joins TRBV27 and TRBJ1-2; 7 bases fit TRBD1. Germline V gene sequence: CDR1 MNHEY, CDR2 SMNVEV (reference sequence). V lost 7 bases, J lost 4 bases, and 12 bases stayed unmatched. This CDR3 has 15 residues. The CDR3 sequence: CASKGAGPSSYGYTF. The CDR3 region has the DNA TGTGCCAGCAAGGGGGCAGGCCCGTCCTCCTATGGCTACACCTTC.

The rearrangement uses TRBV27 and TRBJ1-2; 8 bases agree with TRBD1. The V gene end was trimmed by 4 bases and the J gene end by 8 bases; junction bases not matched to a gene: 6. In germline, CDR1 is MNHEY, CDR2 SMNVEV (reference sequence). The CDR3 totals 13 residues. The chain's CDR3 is CASSSTDRDGYTF. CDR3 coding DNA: TGTGCCAGCAGTTCCACGGACAGGGACGGCTACACCTTC.

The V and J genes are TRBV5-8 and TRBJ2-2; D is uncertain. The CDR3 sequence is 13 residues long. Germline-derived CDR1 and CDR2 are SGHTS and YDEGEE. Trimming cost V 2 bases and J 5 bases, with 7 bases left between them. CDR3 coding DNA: TGTGCCAGCAGCTTTGGCAGAACCGGGGAGCTGTTTTTT. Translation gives CASSFGRTGELFF.

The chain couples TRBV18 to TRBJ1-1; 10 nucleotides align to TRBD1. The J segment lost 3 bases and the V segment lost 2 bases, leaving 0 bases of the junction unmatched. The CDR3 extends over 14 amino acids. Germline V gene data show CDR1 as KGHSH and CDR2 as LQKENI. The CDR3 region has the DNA TGTGCCAGCTCACCAGACAGGGGGCACACTGAAGCTTTCTTT. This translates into CASSPDRGHTEAFF. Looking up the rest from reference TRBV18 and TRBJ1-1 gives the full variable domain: NAGVMQNPRHLVRRRGQEARLRCSPMKGHSHVYWYRQLPEEGLKFMVYLQKENIIDESGMPKERFSAEFPKEGPSILRIQQVVRGDSAAYFCASSPDRGHTEAFFGQGTRLTVV.